This T cell receptor (beta chain) stems from a study of T cells in Graves' hyperthyroidism and ophthalmopathy. About this clonotype itself: An end of the junction differs from the germline gene, which may be a read error.

RNA transcripts provided the source from which TCR beta CDR3 regions were amplified. TCR CDR3 underwent first-round RT-PCR with the HTBI primer set. TCRdb reprocessed the multiplex PCR reads via MiXCR and lists one record per CDR3 protein. The data show approximately 690,000 distinct CDR3 sequences, roughly 15% seen once. The origin of this receptor is a woman aged 45-59 years with Graves' ophthalmopathy. The source material was blood.

The CDR3 nucleotides are TGCGCCAGCAGCCTCGACAGGGTCGGGGCCAACGTCCTGACTTTC. It encodes CASSLDRVGANVLTF. J is TRBJ2-6 and V is TRBV11-1, with 7 positions matching TRBD1. The CDR3 is 15 residues long. Looked up from germline, CDR1 is SGHAT and CDR2 is FQDESV (reference sequence).